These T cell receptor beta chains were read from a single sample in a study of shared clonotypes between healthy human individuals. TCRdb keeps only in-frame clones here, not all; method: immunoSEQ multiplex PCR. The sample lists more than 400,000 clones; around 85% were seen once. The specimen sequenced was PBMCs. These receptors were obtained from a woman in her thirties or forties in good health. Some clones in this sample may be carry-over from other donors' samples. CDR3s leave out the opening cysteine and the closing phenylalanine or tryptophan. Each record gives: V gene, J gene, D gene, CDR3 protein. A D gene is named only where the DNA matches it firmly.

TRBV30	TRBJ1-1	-	AWSVAHGGTEAF
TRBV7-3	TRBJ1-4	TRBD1	ASSLNTGARGGKLF
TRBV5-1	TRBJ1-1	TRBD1	ASSLDRGNTEAF
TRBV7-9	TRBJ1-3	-	ASSWTSGNTIY
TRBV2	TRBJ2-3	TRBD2	ASSLSTGGSDTQY
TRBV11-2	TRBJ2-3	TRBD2	ASSHRTSGRNADTQY
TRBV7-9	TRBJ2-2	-	ASSSEGCIGELF
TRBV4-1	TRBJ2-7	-	ASRAGLGSYEQY
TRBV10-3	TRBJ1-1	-	AISESGQLNTEAF
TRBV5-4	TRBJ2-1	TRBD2	ASSPSALAGVEQF
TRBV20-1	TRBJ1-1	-	SARDNLEAF
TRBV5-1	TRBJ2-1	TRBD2	ASSFGLAGGGGEQF
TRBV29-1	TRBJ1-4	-	SVGRQNEKLF
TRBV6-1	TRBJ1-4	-	ASSEVVGSNEKLF
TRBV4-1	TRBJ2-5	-	ASSQGDFQETQY
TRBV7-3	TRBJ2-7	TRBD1	ASSPGGAGGIYEQY
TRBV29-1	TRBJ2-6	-	SVDTGNSGANVLT
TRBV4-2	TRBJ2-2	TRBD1	ASSLSPGQGTGELF
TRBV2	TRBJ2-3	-	ASSARAWAGTDTQY
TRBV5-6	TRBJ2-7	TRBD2	ASSLGLAGSSYEQY
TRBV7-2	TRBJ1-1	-	ASSPSVGYTEAF
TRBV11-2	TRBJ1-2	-	ASSSGLISRYFYGYT
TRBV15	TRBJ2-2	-	ATSREIEGSGELF
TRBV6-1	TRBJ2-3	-	ASSVEGLPDTQY
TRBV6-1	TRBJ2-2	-	ASSEARLGRNTGELF
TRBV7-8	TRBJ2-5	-	ASFTWLETQY
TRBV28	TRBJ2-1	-	ASSFPTRGQGSASGNYNEQF
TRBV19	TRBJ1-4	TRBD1	ASSDTGGLKLF
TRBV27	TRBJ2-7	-	ASSLPGKGYEQY
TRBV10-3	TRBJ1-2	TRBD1	AISESRTGGRKDGYT
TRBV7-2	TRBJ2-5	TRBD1	ASSLRQGAETQY
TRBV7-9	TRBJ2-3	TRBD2	ASSLSAGGQDTQY
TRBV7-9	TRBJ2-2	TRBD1	ASSPGQGDTGELF
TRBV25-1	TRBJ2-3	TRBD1	ASSGAGGGTDTQY
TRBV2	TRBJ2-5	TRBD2	ASSEGLVGETQY
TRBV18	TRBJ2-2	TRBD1	ASSPRQGNTGELF
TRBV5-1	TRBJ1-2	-	ASSLIPTGSNYGYT
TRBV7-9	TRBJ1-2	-	ASSLGRTVYGYT
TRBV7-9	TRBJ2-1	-	ASSLGVQYSSYNEQF
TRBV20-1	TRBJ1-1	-	SVAANTEAF
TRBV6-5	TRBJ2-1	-	ASSPTGGEQF
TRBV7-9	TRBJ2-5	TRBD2	ASSLISSGQGEETQY
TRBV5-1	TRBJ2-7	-	ASSLAGPHEQY
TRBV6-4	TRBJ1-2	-	ASSDRTGGYT
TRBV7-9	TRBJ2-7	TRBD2	ASSPAGVNEQY